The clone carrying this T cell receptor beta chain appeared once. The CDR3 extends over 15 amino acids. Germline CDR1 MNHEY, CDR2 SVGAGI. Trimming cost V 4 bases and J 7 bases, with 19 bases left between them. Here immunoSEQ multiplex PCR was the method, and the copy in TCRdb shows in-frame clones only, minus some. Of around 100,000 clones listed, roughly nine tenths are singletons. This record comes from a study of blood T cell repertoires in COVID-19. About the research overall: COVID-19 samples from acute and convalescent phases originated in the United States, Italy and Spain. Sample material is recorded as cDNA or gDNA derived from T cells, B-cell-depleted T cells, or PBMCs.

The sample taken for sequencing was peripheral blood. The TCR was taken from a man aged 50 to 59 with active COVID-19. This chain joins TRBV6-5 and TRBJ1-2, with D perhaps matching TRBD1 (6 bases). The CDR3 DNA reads TGTGCCAGCAGTTTTTCCCTTCGGGGGGCCGCTGGCTACACCTTC. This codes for CASSFSLRGAAGYTF.